A single sample is the source of the 16 T cell receptor beta chains below, sequenced in a study of CD8 T cells in ankylosing spondylitis. Overall study findings and caveats: In ankylosing spondylitis blood, a motif of seven or eight highly homologous TCR beta variants appeared characteristic.

MiXCR, run by TCRdb on the 5' RACE reads, gives a single entry per CDR3 protein. In the table there are more than 650,000 distinct CDR3 sequences, approximately 10% of which are singletons. Antigens for these TCRs are unknown. Sequenced material: blood, either unsorted or a sorted T cell fraction (not recorded which). The receptor set was obtained from a male donor with ankylosing spondylitis.

In its sample, this clonotype was seen many times. V and J are TRBV4-3 and TRBJ2-2; D remains ambiguous. Germline V gene lookup returns CDR1 LGHNA and CDR2 YSLEER. V lost 0 bases and J lost 7, with 6 bases in between. The CDR3 runs to 13 residues. The CDR3 DNA reads as TGCGCCAGCAGCCAAGATAGCTACGGGGAGCTGTTTTTT. Amino acids: CASSQDSYGELFF.

The chain combines TRBV4-2 with TRBJ2-2; D perhaps matches TRBD2 (6 bases). Germline CDR1 and CDR2: LGHNA and YNFKEQ. The CDR3 runs to 17 residues. The V end was cut by 0 bases, the J end by 1 base, with 12 bases between. The CDR3 sequence: CASSQDIGGRNTGELFF. CDR3 in DNA: TGTGCCAGCAGCCAAGATATCGGGGGTAGGAACACCGGGGAGCTGTTTTTT.

The V gene is TRBV4-3, the J gene TRBJ1-1; no reliable D call. With 0 bases removed from V and 4 bases from J, the gap between germline ends came to 12 bases. The germline V gene has CDR1 LGHNA and CDR2 YSLEER. CDR3 length equals 15 residues. Here the CDR3 DNA reads TGCGCCAGCAGCCAAGATAATAGGGAGGCCACTGAAGCTTTCTTT. Encoded protein: CASSQDNREATEAFF.

This clonotype was seen repeatedly, ten times or more. The V gene is TRBV29-1, the J gene TRBJ1-1, with D perhaps TRBD1 (6 bases). V was pared by 7 bases and J by 6 bases, with 18 bases between. The CDR3 contains 13 residues. The germline CDR1 and CDR2 sequences are SQVTM and ANQGSEA. CDR3 DNA sequence: TGCAGCGCCCTTAGGGGGGGAGTCGCTGAAGCTTTCTTT. This translates into CSALRGGVAEAFF.

This clonotype was detected many times. V is TRBV9 and J is TRBJ2-7; 7 bases match TRBD2. The germline V gene has CDR1 SGDLS and CDR2 YYNGEE. The CDR3 sequence is 14 residues long. V shed 2 bases and J 1 base; nucleotides not matched to a gene: 3. The DNA of the CDR3 is TGTGCCAGCAGCGTTCGGGACTATTCCTACGAGCAGTACTTC. This encodes CASSVRDYSYEQYF.

A few counts support this clonotype. The genes are TRBV5-1 and TRBJ2-7; TRBD1 matches at 8 bases. With V trimmed by 0 bases and J by 3 bases, 11 bases remained unmatched. The CDR3 consists of 17 residues. Germline V gene lookup returns CDR1 SGHRS and CDR2 YFSETQ. The CDR3 loop reads CASSLGLSSGGGYEQYF. CDR3 bases: TGCGCCAGCAGCTTGGGATTATCGTCAGGGGGCGGCTACGAGCAGTACTTC.

The chain combines TRBV5-1 with TRBJ2-1; D uncertain. Germline CDR1 reads SGHRS; CDR2 reads YFSETQ. This CDR3 is 16 amino acids long. V lost 0 bases and J 3 bases, leaving 13 bases between the germline ends. The CDR3 sequence: CASSLATIPVYNEQFF. Written as DNA, the CDR3 is TGCGCCAGCAGCTTGGCAACGATACCCGTCTACAATGAGCAGTTCTTC.

The J gene is TRBJ2-7, the V gene TRBV3-1; the match to TRBD1 covers 9 bases. V shed 0 bases, J shed 6 bases, and the junction held 6 bases outside the gene matches. This CDR3 contains 15 residues. Germline V gene lookup returns CDR1 LGHDT and CDR2 YNNKEL (reference sequence). The CDR3 nucleotides read TGTGCCAGCAGCCAAGAACACAGGGGGCTGGGCGAGCAGTACTTC. Amino acid sequence: CASSQEHRGLGEQYF.

The rearrangement uses TRBV12-3 or TRBV12-4 and TRBJ1-4; no clear D. The V end was cut by 4 bases, the J end by 7 bases, with 7 bases between. There are 12 residues in the CDR3. In DNA form, the CDR3 reads TGTGCCAGCAGTTGGGGTATTGAAAAACTGTTTTTT. It yields the protein CASSWGIEKLFF.

This clonotype was observed a few times. This rearrangement joins TRBV11-2 to TRBJ1-1, with D possibly TRBD1 on 6 matching bases. Germline V gene lookup returns CDR1 SGHAT and CDR2 FQNNGV. The CDR3 sequence is 15 residues long. The V gene lost 6 bases and the J gene lost 3 bases, with 17 bases spanning the gap. The CDR3 sequence is CASSLWPKGDTEAFF. In nucleotides, the CDR3 is TGTGCCAGCAGTTTATGGCCGAAGGGGGACACTGAAGCTTTCTTT. Full variable domain (missing parts from reference TRBV11-2 and TRBJ1-1): EAGVAQSPRYKIIEKRQSVAFWCNPISGHATLYWYQQILGQGPKLLIQFQNNGVVDDSQLPKDRFSAERLKGVDSTLKIQPAKLEDSAVYLCASSLWPKGDTEAFFGQGTRLTVV.

The chain joins TRBV18 to TRBJ2-1, with 7 bases aligning to TRBD1. The CDR3 length is 15 residues. Per germline, CDR1 KGHSH and CDR2 LQKENI. Unmatched junction bases numbered 7, after V lost 3 bases and J lost 5 bases. This CDR3 is CASSPIGDSNNEQFF. Written as DNA, the CDR3 is TGTGCCAGCTCACCCATAGGGGACAGCAACAATGAGCAGTTCTTC.

Many counts were recorded for this clonotype. The V call is TRBV12-3 or TRBV12-4, the J call TRBJ2-7; 9 bases map to TRBD2. The CDR3 contains 15 residues. Germline trimming cut 1 base from V and 3 bases from J; bases unmatched to any gene: 4. CDR3 region: CASSLEAGGLYEQYF. DNA for the CDR3: TGTGCCAGCAGTTTAGAAGCGGGGGGACTCTACGAGCAGTACTTC.

This clonotype has ten or more counts. The CDR3 loop reads CSAGRLAGVNEQFF. CDR3 in DNA: TGCAGTGCTGGGCGACTAGCGGGAGTAAATGAGCAGTTCTTC. The J gene is TRBJ2-1, the V gene TRBV20-1; 12 nucleotides match TRBD2. V shed 5 bases and J 7 bases; nucleotides not matched to a gene: 6. This CDR3 region has 14 residues. CDR1 is DFQATT and CDR2 is SNEGSKA in the germline V gene (reference sequence).

This clonotype was seen only a few times. V and J are TRBV20-1 and TRBJ1-2; 7 nucleotides agree with TRBD1. The CDR3 has 18 amino acids. Germline V gene sequence: CDR1 DFQATT, CDR2 SNEGSKA (reference sequence). V lost 7 bases and J lost 2; bases outside the gene matches: 22. CDR3 protein: CSVPAKGQILVLNYGYTF. CDR3 nucleotides: TGCAGTGTCCCCGCCAAGGGACAGATCTTGGTATTAAACTATGGCTACACCTTC.

This clonotype was found many times. The CDR3 sequence is CSARDREGANWETQYF. Here the CDR3 DNA reads TGCAGTGCTAGAGATCGCGAGGGGGCTAATTGGGAGACCCAGTACTTC. The rearrangement uses TRBV20-1 and TRBJ2-5; 7 bases line up with TRBD1. The germline V gene has CDR1 DFQATT and CDR2 SNEGSKA (reference sequence). This CDR3 comprises 16 residues. Trimming at V came to 0 bases and at J to 5 bases, leaving 12 bases not matched to a gene.

The sample holds a few counts of this clonotype. The rearrangement uses TRBV20-1 and TRBJ2-5, with 10 bases matching TRBD2. CDR1 and CDR2 (germline): DFQATT, SNEGSKA (reference sequence). The CDR3 is 13 residues long. Trimming took 6 bases from V and 5 from J; bases not matched to a gene: 6. DNA of the CDR3: TGCAGTGCCGCTAGCGGGGGTATTGAGACCCAGTACTTC. Amino acid sequence: CSAASGGIETQYF.